The next 27 T cell receptor beta chains were all read from a single sample in a study of blood T cell repertoires in COVID-19. Here immunoSEQ multiplex PCR was the method, and the copy in TCRdb shows in-frame clones only, minus some. Among roughly 80,000 clones listed, roughly 80% were seen once. The sample taken for sequencing was peripheral blood. The receptors here all came from a human donor in a cohort sampled during active COVID-19.

This chain joins TRBV19 and TRBJ2-5; unclear D gene. This CDR3 comprises 14 residues. Looked up from germline, CDR1 is LNHDA and CDR2 is SQIVND (reference sequence). V lost 0 bases, J lost 4 bases, and 9 bases lay in between. In DNA form, the CDR3 reads TGTGCCAGTAGTATAGATCAGGCAGGAGAGACCCAGTACTTC. It encodes CASSIDQAGETQYF.

This chain links TRBV24-1 with TRBJ2-2, with TRBD1 matching over 8 bases. Germline V gives CDR1 KGHDR, CDR2 SFDVKD. With V trimmed by 0 bases and J by 2 bases, 22 bases remained unmatched. The CDR3 has 23 residues. The CDR3 region has the DNA TGTGCCACCAGTGATTTGCCCCCAAAGGACAGGGTGGGCGATTGGGACAACACCGGGGAGCTGTTTTTT. This codes for CATSDLPPKDRVGDWDNTGELFF.

V usage is TRBV7-2 and J usage is TRBJ1-2, with 9 bases fitting TRBD1. The CDR3 is 13 amino acids. The V and J ends lost 5 bases and 9 bases, in that order; junction bases with no gene match: 7. Germline V CDR1 and CDR2: SGHTA, FQGNSA. The CDR3 DNA sequence: TGTGCCAGCAGCATAGGGACAGGGCGAAGCTACACCTTC. Translation: CASSIGTGRSYTF.

This chain joins TRBV11-1 and TRBJ1-6; D perhaps matches TRBD1 (6 bases). V was clipped by 1 base and J by 10 bases, with 14 bases between them. The CDR3 runs 15 residues. Per germline, CDR1 SGHAT and CDR2 FQDESV (reference sequence). CDR3 in DNA: TGTGCCAGCAGCTTAGTACAGGGAGAAGGATCACCCCTCCACTTT. Protein product: CASSLVQGEGSPLHF.

The rearrangement links TRBV19 to TRBJ1-2; 7 bases are a match to TRBD1. The ends lost 1 base at V and 6 bases at J; junction bases unmatched: 11. From germline, CDR1 is LNHDA and CDR2 SQIVND (reference sequence). The CDR3 is made up of 16 amino acids. The chain's CDR3 is CASSIVFDRERHGYTF. CDR3 bases: TGTGCCAGTAGTATAGTTTTCGACAGGGAGAGGCATGGCTACACCTTC. Complete variable domain (other parts from reference TRBV19 and TRBJ1-2): DGGITQSPKYLFRKEGQNVTLSCEQNLNHDAMYWYRQDPGQGLRLIYYSQIVNDFQKGDIAEGYSVSREKKESFPLTVTSAQKNPTAFYLCASSIVFDRERHGYTFGSGTRLTVV.

Here the CDR3 DNA reads TGTGCCAGCAGTAGGACAGGGGTATCGAACACTGAAGCTTTCTTT. As protein: CASSRTGVSNTEAFF. V is TRBV6-6 and J is TRBJ1-1; 9 bases map to TRBD1. Unmatched junction bases numbered 5, after V lost 5 bases and J lost 1 base. Per germline, CDR1 MNHNY and CDR2 SVGAGI (reference sequence). CDR3 length equals 15 residues.

The chain employs TRBV7-3 and TRBJ2-5, with 7 bases matching TRBD2. J lost 4 bases, V lost 3 bases, and 2 bases had no gene match. Germline CDR1 is SGHTA and CDR2 is FQGTGA. The length of the CDR3 is 13 residues. The CDR3 spells CASSFREGETQYF. The CDR3 DNA reads as TGTGCCAGCAGCTTCAGGGAGGGAGAGACCCAGTACTTC.

V gene TRBV7-7 combines with J gene TRBJ2-2; 7 positions agree with TRBD1. CDR1 is SSHAT, CDR2 FNYEAQ, per germline (reference sequence). CDR3 length: 17 residues. V trimming: 5 bases; J trimming: 0 bases; junction bases outside the gene matches: 9. The CDR3 is CASSPQLGTANTGELFF. DNA of the CDR3: TGTGCCAGCAGCCCTCAGTTGGGGACAGCGAACACCGGGGAGCTGTTTTTT.

This clone was observed a single time. The rearrangement links TRBV5-1 to TRBJ2-5; 7 nucleotides align to TRBD2. V shed 0 bases and J 7 bases; nucleotides not matched to a gene: 6. This CDR3 contains 14 residues. The germline CDR1 and CDR2 sequences are SGHRS and YFSETQ. The CDR3 nucleotides read TGCGCCAGCAGCTTGGAGCGGGGCGCAGGGACCCAGTACTTC. It encodes CASSLERGAGTQYF.

About this clone: Distinct nucleotide sequences in the sample also encode this CDR3. The chain's CDR3 is CASTGGRQETQYF. The CDR3 DNA reads TGTGCCAGCACCGGCGGGCGGCAAGAGACCCAGTACTTC. J is TRBJ2-5 and V is TRBV2; D might be TRBD2 (5 bases). The germline V gene encodes CDR1 SNHLY and CDR2 FYNNEI. The CDR3 runs to 13 residues. The V end lost 7 bases, the J end lost 2 bases, and 11 bases lay between the germline ends.

With regard to this clone: At one end, the junction sequence differs from germline, possibly due to a read error. The chain uses TRBV9 and TRBJ1-1; 8 bases line up with TRBD1. CDR3 length equals 9 residues. CDR1 and CDR2 (germline): SGDLS, YYNGEE. The CDR3 here is CGQGNEAFF. The CDR3 region has the DNA TGCGGACAGGGCAATGAAGCTTTCTTT.

V is TRBV5-5 and J is TRBJ1-4; D possibly corresponds to TRBD1 (5 bases). V was shortened by 4 bases and J by 6 bases, with 16 bases between the two germline ends. Germline V gene sequence: CDR1 SGHKS, CDR2 YYEKEE (reference sequence). The CDR3 totals 15 residues. The chain's CDR3 is CASSHPGLGDEKLFF. CDR3 in DNA: TGTGCCAGCAGCCATCCGGGACTTGGGGATGAAAAACTGTTTTTT. The complete variable domain, with remaining parts taken from reference TRBV5-5 and TRBJ1-4, reads DAGVTQSPTHLIKTRGQQVTLRCSPISGHKSVSWYQQVLGQGPQFIFQYYEKEERGRGNFPDRFSARQFPNYSSELNVNALLLGDSALYLCASSHPGLGDEKLFFGSGTQLSVL.

The V and J genes are TRBV30 and TRBJ1-6; D gene ambiguous. The CDR3 runs 16 residues. V was trimmed by 1 base and J by 1 base, leaving 11 bases between them. Per the germline V gene, CDR1 is GTSNPN and CDR2 is SVGIG (reference sequence). The CDR3 DNA reads as TGTGCCTGGAGTGACTACCTTTCTTCCTATAATTCACCCCTCCACTTT. Amino acids: CAWSDYLSSYNSPLHF.

This sequence joins TRBV5-6 and TRBJ1-5, with 7 bases lining up with TRBD1. The CDR3 is made up of 18 amino acids. The V gene end was trimmed by 0 bases and the J gene end by 4 bases; junction bases not matched to a gene: 13. Per germline, CDR1 SGHDT and CDR2 YYEEEE. The CDR3 DNA is TGTGCCAGCAGCTTGGGGCCCGGGAGGGGGCAAGGAAATCAGCCCCAGCATTTT. Translation gives CASSLGPGRGQGNQPQHF.

This clone was detected a few times. The chain combines TRBV4-2 with TRBJ1-5; D possibly corresponds to TRBD1 (5 bases). The CDR3 spans 15 residues. The ends were cut back, 0 bases at V and 5 bases at J, with 11 bases in the middle. The germline gives CDR1 LGHNA, CDR2 YNFKEQ. The CDR3 DNA follows: TGTGCCAGCAGCCAAGACGGGGGGTTAGATCAGCCCCAGCATTTT. Protein: CASSQDGGLDQPQHF.

The genes are TRBV9 and TRBJ1-6, with 10 positions matching TRBD1. The CDR3 length is 15 residues. Germline-derived CDR1 and CDR2 are SGDLS and YYNGEE. V lost 0 bases, J lost 8 bases, and 2 bases stayed unmatched. This CDR3 reads CASSVEGQGYSPLHF. CDR3 nucleotides: TGTGCCAGCAGCGTAGAGGGACAGGGGTATTCACCCCTCCACTTT.

The sample holds a few counts of this clone. The chain employs TRBV19 and TRBJ1-3; perhaps TRBD1 as D (5 bases). Per germline, CDR1 LNHDA and CDR2 SQIVND (reference sequence). CDR3 size: 15 residues. V dropped 5 bases and J dropped 4 bases, with 15 bases sitting between them. CDR3 DNA: TGTGCCAGTAGTTTACAGGCGTCTCGAGGAAACACCATATATTTT. Translating gives CASSLQASRGNTIYF.

The sample holds one count of this clone. The chain has TRBV5-1 and TRBJ2-3; TRBD1 might be the D (5 bases). With 4 bases removed from V and 0 bases from J, the gap between germline ends came to 12 bases. Germline V gene sequence: CDR1 SGHRS, CDR2 YFSETQ. The CDR3 is 15 residues long. The CDR3 DNA follows: TGCGCCAGCAGCCCCTCCAGGGCTAGCACAGATACGCAGTATTTT. Its translation is CASSPSRASTDTQYF.

The chain employs TRBV18 and TRBJ2-5; 8 nucleotides align to TRBD1. The CDR3 is made up of 16 amino acids. With V trimmed by 6 bases and J by 1 base, 10 bases remained unmatched. CDR1 and CDR2 (germline): KGHSH, LQKENI. CDR3 DNA sequence: TGTGCCAGCTCTCCCCCCGGGACAGGCTTCCAAGAGACCCAGTACTTC. Amino acid sequence: CASSPPGTGFQETQYF.

This clone was recorded a few times. This chain connects TRBV4-1 to TRBJ1-5, with D possibly TRBD1 on 6 matching bases. The CDR3 consists of 15 residues. Trimming took 1 base from V and 7 from J, leaving 14 bases between them. Germline V gene sequence: CDR1 MGHRA, CDR2 YSYEKL. Written as DNA, the CDR3 is TGCGCCAGCAGCCAAGGGGTGGTTAGGGGGCAGCCCCAGCATTTT. The encoded protein is CASSQGVVRGQPQHF.

This clone was counted ten times or more. V gene TRBV28 combines with J gene TRBJ2-6; D unresolved. V was cut by 7 bases and J by 3 bases, with 7 bases left in between. The germline gives CDR1 MDHEN, CDR2 SYDVKM. The CDR3 totals 13 residues. The CDR3 protein is CASKSGGANVLTF. The CDR3 DNA sequence: TGTGCCAGCAAGTCCGGTGGGGCCAACGTCCTGACTTTC.

This chain joins TRBV5-1 and TRBJ2-3; the D gene is possibly TRBD1 (5 bases). Trimming shortened V by 4 bases and J by 2 bases, and 8 bases separated the two germline ends. The length of the CDR3 is 13 residues. Germline values: CDR1 SGHRS, CDR2 YFSETQ. CDR3 coding DNA: TGCGCCAGCAGCGCAGGGTACACAGATACGCAGTATTTT. As protein: CASSAGYTDTQYF. The complete variable domain, with remaining parts taken from reference TRBV5-1 and TRBJ2-3, reads KAGVTQTPRYLIKTRGQQVTLSCSPISGHRSVSWYQQTPGQGLQFLFEYFSETQRNKGNFPGRFSGRQFSNSRSEMNVSTLELGDSALYLCASSAGYTDTQYFGPGTRLTVL.

The chain links TRBV5-4 to TRBJ1-2; D unclear. Trimming removed 0 bases at V and 0 bases at J, with 6 bases between. This CDR3 is built from 14 residues. Germline V gene data show CDR1 as SGHNT and CDR2 as YYREEE (reference sequence). CDR3 bases: TGTGCCAGCAGCTTGGAACTAGCTAACTATGGCTACACCTTC. Its protein is CASSLELANYGYTF.

This chain joins TRBV5-1 and TRBJ1-3, with 7 bases matching TRBD1. This CDR3 comprises 18 residues. Germline lookup yields CDR1 SGHRS and CDR2 YFSETQ. V trimming: 0 bases; J trimming: 1 base; junction bases outside the gene matches: 10. CDR3 coding DNA: TGCGCCAGCAGCTTGGAGGCAGGGGGGTTCTCTTCTGGAAACACCATATATTTT. It is translated as CASSLEAGGFSSGNTIYF. Full variable domain (missing parts from reference TRBV5-1 and TRBJ1-3): KAGVTQTPRYLIKTRGQQVTLSCSPISGHRSVSWYQQTPGQGLQFLFEYFSETQRNKGNFPGRFSGRQFSNSRSEMNVSTLELGDSALYLCASSLEAGGFSSGNTIYFGEGSWLTVV.

V usage is TRBV29-1 and J usage is TRBJ1-2; the match to TRBD1 covers 8 bases. CDR1 is SQVTM and CDR2 is ANQGSEA in the germline V gene. This CDR3 region has 12 residues. The V segment lost 4 bases and the J segment 4 bases; nucleotides outside the gene matches: 2. The CDR3 sequence is CSVVDRVYGYTF. In nucleotides, the CDR3 is TGCAGCGTTGTGGACAGGGTCTATGGCTACACCTTC.

The chain couples TRBV18 to TRBJ2-3, with D uncertain. The V and J ends lost 1 base and 0 bases respectively, with 11 bases between them. This CDR3 contains 16 residues. Germline-derived CDR1 and CDR2 are KGHSH and LQKENI. The CDR3 sequence is CASSPQRVSSTDTQYF. In DNA form, the CDR3 reads TGTGCCAGCTCACCACAGCGCGTGTCTAGCACAGATACGCAGTATTTT.

The rearrangement links TRBV2 to TRBJ2-5; D ambiguous. Germline V CDR1 and CDR2: SNHLY, FYNNEI. V lost 4 bases and J lost 0, with 6 bases in between. This CDR3 contains 13 residues. For the CDR3, the DNA is TGTGCCAGCAGTGCTTACAACCAAGAGACCCAGTACTTC. It yields the protein CASSAYNQETQYF. Variable domain in full (rest from reference TRBV2 and TRBJ2-5): EPEVTQTPSHQVTQMGQEVILRCVPISNHLYFYWYRQILGQKVEFLVSFYNNEISEKSEIFDDQFSVERPDGSNFTLKIRSTKLEDSAMYFCASSAYNQETQYFGPGTRLLVL.